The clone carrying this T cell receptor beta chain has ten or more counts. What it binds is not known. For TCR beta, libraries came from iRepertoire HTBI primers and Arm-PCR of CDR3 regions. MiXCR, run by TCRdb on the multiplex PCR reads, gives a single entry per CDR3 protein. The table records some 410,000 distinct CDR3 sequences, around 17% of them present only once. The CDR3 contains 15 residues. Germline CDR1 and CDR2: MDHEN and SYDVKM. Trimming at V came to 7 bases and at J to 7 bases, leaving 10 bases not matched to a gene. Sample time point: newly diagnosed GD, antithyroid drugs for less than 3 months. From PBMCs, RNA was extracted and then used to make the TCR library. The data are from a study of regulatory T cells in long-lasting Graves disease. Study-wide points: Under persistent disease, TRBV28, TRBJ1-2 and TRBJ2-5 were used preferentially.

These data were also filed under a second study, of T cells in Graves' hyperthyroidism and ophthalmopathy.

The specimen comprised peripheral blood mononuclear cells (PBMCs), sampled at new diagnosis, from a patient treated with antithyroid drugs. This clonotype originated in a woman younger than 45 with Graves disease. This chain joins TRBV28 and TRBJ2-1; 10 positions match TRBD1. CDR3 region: CASNHGQGGRNEQFF. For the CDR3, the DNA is TGTGCCAGCAACCATGGACAGGGGGGTCGGAATGAGCAGTTCTTC.